This T cell receptor (beta chain) was retrieved from a study of metastatic and nonmetastatic thyroid tumors (dated by TCRdb to 2019 to 2021). Background for the entire study: For patients with malignant and with benign thyroid disease, the researchers compared repertoires between peripheral blood samples and tumor or nodule tissue samples. The paper as a whole reports these results and caveats: TCR beta diversity was reported as significantly higher in malignant tumors than in benign nodules, in both blood and tumor samples.

This clone was seen repeatedly, ten times or more. No cognate antigen has been identified for it. No much larger clone is present one base from it, and per-base qualities are unavailable. The library was generated by PCR. The data were produced on an Illumina HiSeq 4000. High-throughput sequencing was used to profile the CDR3 region of the TCR beta-chain in every patient. Per the source publication's procedure: The researchers built a classifier to tell apart papillary thyroid cancer patients with distant metastasis, based on CDR3 differences among clinicopathological groups. To measure repertoire diversity the researchers used the Shannon index, while the Morisita-Horn index served to gauge how similar the tumor and blood repertoires were. In-frame beta chains were kept once TCRdb had trimmed the public reads at Q25 with fastp and called clones with MiXCR. Here the V and J calls rest on TCRdb's processing, not on the authors' analysis. The sample contains approximately 82,000 clones, around 12% of them found a single time. Clones ranked in the top ten supply around 9% of the sample.

No patient had received any treatment before thyroid surgery. The study retrospectively analysed patient clinical samples collected from the early 2010s to the late 2010s using T-cell receptor beta sequencing. Trimming takes 0 bases from V and 4 bases from J, and the germline ends sit 8 bases apart. The CDR3 starts with the cysteine, ends with the phenylalanine, and has 14 residues. Only the CDR3 part of the read is kept: 42 bases, read in frame from the first base. From a lookup of the germline V gene (reference sequence), CDR1 and CDR2 are LNHNV and YYDKDF. The sequencing sample was made of tumor tissue. The rearranged segments are TRBV15 and TRBJ2-3, with no confident D gene call. The sequence was collected from a female donor with papillary thyroid cancer or a benign thyroid nodule (not recorded which). Some clones in this sample may be carry-over from other donors' samples. The CDR3 region reads CATSRDSFSDTQYF. The nucleotide sequence is TGTGCCACCAGCAGAGATTCGTTTTCAGATACGCAGTATTTT.